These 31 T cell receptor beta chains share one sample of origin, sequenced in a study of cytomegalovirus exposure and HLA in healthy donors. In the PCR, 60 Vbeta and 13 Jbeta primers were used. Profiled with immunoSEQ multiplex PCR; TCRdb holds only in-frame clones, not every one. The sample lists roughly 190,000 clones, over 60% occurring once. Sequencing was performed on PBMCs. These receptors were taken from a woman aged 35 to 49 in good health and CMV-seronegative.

The CDR3 reads CASSYGGGSYNEQFF. CDR3 in DNA: TGTGCCAGCAGTTATGGCGGAGGCTCCTACAATGAGCAGTTCTTC. The gene calls are TRBV6-5 and TRBJ2-1; D may be TRBD2 (5 bases). Germline V CDR1 and CDR2: MNHEY, SVGAGI. Trimming removed 3 bases from V and 0 bases from J, with 9 bases in between. The CDR3 has 15 residues.

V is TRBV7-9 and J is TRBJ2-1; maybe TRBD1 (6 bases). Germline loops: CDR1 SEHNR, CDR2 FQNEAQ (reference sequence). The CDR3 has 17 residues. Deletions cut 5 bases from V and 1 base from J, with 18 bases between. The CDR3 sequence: CASSPPAGARSYNEQFF. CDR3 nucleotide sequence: TGTGCCAGCAGCCCGCCGGCAGGGGCAAGGTCCTACAATGAGCAGTTCTTC.

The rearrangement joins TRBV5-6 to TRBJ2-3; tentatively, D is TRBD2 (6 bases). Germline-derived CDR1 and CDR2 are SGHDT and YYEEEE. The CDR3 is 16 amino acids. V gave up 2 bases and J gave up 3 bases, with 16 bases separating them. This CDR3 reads CASSFRPGLPTDTQYF. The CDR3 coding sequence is TGTGCCAGCAGCTTTCGACCGGGACTTCCTACAGATACGCAGTATTTT.

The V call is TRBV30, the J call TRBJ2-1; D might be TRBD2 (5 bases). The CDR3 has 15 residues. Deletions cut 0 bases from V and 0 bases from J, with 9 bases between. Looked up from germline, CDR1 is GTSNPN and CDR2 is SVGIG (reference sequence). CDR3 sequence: CAWSVRASSYNEQFF. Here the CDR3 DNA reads TGTGCCTGGAGTGTGCGGGCCAGCTCCTACAATGAGCAGTTCTTC.

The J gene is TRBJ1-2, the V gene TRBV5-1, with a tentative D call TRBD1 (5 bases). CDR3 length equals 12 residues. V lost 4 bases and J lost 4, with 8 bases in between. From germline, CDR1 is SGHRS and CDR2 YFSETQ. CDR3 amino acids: CASSPGGYGYTF. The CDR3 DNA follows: TGCGCCAGCAGCCCCGGGGGCTATGGCTACACCTTC.

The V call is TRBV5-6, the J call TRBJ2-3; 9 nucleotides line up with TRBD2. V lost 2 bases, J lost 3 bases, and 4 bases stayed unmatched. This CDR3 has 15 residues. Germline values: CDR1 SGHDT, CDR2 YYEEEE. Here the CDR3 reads CASSLSLAGTDTQYF. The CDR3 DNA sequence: TGTGCCAGCAGCTTAAGCCTAGCGGGAACAGATACGCAGTATTTT.

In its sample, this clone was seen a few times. The CDR3 DNA reads TGTGCCAGCAGCTTGGGGGGGACAGGGATCGATGGCTACACCTTC. Protein product: CASSLGGTGIDGYTF. V gene TRBV5-4 combines with J gene TRBJ1-2; 9 nucleotides agree with TRBD1. The CDR3 contains 15 residues. Germline V gene lookup returns CDR1 SGHNT and CDR2 YYREEE (reference sequence). V gave up 0 bases and J gave up 6 bases; unmatched junction bases: 6.

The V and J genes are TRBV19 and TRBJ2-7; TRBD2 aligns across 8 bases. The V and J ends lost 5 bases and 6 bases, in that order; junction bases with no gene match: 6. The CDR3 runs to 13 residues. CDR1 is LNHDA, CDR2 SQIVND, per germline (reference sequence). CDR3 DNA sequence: TGTGCCAGTAGTGCACAGCGGGAGAGCGAGCAGTACGTC. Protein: CASSAQRESEQYV.

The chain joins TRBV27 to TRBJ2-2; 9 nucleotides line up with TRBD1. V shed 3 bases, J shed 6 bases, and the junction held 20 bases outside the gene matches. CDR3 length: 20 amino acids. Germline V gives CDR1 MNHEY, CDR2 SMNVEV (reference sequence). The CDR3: CASSFLGPGQGSEGSGELFF. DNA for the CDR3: TGTGCCAGCAGTTTTCTTGGGCCGGGACAGGGAAGCGAAGGCTCCGGGGAGCTGTTTTTT.

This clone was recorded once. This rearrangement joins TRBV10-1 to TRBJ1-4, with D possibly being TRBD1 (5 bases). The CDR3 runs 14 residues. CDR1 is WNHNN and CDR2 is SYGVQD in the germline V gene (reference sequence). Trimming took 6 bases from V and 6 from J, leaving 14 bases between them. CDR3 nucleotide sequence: TGCGCCAGCAGGGGAAGGGGTGCGGATGAAAAACTGTTTTTT. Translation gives CASRGRGADEKLFF.

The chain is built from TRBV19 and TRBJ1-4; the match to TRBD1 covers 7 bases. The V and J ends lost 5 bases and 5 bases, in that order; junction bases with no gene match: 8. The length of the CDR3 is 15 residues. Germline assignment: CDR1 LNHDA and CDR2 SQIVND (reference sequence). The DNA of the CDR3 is TGTGCCAGTAGTTACCAGGGGGACCTAAATGAAAAACTGTTTTTT. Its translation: CASSYQGDLNEKLFF. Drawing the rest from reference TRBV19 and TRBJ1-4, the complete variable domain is DGGITQSPKYLFRKEGQNVTLSCEQNLNHDAMYWYRQDPGQGLRLIYYSQIVNDFQKGDIAEGYSVSREKKESFPLTVTSAQKNPTAFYLCASSYQGDLNEKLFFGSGTQLSVL.

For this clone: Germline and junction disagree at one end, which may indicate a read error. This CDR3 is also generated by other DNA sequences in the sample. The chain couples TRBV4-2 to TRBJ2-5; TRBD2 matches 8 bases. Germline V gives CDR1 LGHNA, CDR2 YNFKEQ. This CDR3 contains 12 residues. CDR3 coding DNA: TGTGCCAGCCGGGGGGGAGAAGAGACTCAGTACTTC. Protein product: CASRGGEETQYF.

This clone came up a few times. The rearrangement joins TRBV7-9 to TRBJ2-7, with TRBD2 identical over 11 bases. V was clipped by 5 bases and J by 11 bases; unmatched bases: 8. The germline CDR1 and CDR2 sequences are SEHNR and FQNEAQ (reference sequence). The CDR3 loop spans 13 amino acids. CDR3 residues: CASSATTSGNKYV. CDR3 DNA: TGTGCCAGCAGCGCAACGACTAGCGGGAATAAGTACGTC.

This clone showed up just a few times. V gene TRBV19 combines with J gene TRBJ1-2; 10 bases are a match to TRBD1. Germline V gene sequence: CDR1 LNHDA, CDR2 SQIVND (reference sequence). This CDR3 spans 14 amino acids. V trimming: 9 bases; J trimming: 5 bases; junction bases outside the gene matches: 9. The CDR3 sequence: CASAPPGQGYGYTF. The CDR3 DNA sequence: TGTGCCAGCGCTCCTCCGGGACAGGGGTATGGCTACACCTTC.

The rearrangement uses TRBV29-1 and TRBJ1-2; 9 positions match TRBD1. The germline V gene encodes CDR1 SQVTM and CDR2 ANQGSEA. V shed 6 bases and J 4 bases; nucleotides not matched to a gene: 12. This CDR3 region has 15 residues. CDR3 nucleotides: TGCAGCGTGAGGGGAGACCGGGACAGGGCCTATGGCTACACCTTC. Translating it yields CSVRGDRDRAYGYTF.

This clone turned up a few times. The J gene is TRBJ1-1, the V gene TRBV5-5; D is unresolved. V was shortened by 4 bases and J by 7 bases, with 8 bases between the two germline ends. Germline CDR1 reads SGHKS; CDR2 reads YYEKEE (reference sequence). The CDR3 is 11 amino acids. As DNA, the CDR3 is TGTGCCAGCAGCCCGCGGAATGAAGCTTTCTTT. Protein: CASSPRNEAFF.

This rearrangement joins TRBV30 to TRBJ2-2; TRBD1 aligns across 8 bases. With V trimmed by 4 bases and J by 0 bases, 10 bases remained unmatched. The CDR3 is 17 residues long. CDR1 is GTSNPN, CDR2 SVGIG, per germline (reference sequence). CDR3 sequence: CAWKAGTGEPNTGELFF. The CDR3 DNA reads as TGTGCCTGGAAAGCCGGGACAGGAGAACCGAACACCGGGGAGCTGTTTTTT.

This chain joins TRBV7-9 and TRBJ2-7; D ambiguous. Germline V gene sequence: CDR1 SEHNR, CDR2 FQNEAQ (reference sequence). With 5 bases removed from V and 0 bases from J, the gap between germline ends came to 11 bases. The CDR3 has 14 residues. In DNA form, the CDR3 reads TGTGCCAGCAGCGAGCTGTCTAGCTCCTACGAGCAGTACGTC. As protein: CASSELSSSYEQYV.

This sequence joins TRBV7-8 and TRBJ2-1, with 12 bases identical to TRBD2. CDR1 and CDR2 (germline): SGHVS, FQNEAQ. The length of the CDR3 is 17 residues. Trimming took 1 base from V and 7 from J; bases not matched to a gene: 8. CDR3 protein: CASSLGLAGEGWNEQFF. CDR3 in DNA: TGTGCCAGCAGCTTAGGACTAGCGGGAGAAGGTTGGAATGAGCAGTTCTTC.

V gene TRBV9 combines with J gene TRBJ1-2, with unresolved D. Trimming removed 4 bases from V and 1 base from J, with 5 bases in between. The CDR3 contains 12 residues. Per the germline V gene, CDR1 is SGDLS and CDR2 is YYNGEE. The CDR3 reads CASSLSNYGYTF. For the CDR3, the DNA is TGTGCCAGCAGCCTGAGTAACTATGGCTACACCTTC.

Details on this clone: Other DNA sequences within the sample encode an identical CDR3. DNA of the CDR3: TGCGCCAGCAGCTTGGGGCTAGCGGGGAGCTCCTACAATGAGCAGTTCTTC. Translation: CASSLGLAGSSYNEQFF. The chain combines TRBV5-1 with TRBJ2-1, with 9 bases that match TRBD2. Losses at the gene ends were 0 bases for V and 0 bases for J; bases not matched to a gene: 4. Germline V gives CDR1 SGHRS, CDR2 YFSETQ. The CDR3 runs 17 residues.

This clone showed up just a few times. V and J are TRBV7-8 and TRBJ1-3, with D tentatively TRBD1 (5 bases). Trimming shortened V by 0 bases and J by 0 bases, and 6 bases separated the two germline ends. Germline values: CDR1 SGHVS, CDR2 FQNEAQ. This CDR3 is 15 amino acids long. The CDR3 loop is CASSLATDSGNTIYF. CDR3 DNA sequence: TGTGCCAGCAGCTTAGCGACAGACTCTGGAAACACCATATATTTT. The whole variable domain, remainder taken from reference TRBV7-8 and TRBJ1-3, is GAGVSQSPRYKVAKRGQDVALRCDPISGHVSLFWYQQALGQGPEFLTYFQNEAQLDKSGLPSDRFFAERPEGSVSTLKIQRTQQEDSAVYLCASSLATDSGNTIYFGEGSWLTVV.

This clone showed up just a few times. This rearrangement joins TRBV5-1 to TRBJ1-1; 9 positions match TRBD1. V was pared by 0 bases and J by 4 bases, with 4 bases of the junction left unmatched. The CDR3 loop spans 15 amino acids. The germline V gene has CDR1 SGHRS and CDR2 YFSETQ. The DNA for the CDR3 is TGCGCCAGCAGCTTGGACAGGGGGCTGGGCACTGAAGCTTTCTTT. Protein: CASSLDRGLGTEAFF.

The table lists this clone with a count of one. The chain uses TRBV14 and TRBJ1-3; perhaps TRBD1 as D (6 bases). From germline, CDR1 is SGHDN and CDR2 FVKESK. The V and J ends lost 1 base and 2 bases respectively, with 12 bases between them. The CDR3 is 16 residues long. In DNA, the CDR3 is TGTGCCAGCAGCCAAGGACCAGGGGTGCCTGGAAACACCATATATTTT. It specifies CASSQGPGVPGNTIYF.

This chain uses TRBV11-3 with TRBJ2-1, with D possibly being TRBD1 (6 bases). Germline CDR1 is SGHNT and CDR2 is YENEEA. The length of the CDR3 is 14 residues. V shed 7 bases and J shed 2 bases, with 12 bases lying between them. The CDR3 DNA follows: TGTGCCAGCAACCGGGACACCGCCTACAATGAGCAGTTCTTC. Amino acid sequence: CASNRDTAYNEQFF. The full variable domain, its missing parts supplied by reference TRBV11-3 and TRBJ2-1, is EAGVVQSPRYKIIEKKQPVAFWCNPISGHNTLYWYLQNLGQGPELLIRYENEEAVDDSQLPKDRFSAERLKGVDSTLKIQPAELGDSAVYLCASNRDTAYNEQFFGPGTRLTVL.

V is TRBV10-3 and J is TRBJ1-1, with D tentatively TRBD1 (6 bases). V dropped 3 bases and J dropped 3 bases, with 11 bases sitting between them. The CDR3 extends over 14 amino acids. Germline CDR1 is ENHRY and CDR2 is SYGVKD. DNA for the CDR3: TGTGCCATCAGTGATGGACAGCCCTACACTGAAGCTTTCTTT. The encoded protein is CAISDGQPYTEAFF.

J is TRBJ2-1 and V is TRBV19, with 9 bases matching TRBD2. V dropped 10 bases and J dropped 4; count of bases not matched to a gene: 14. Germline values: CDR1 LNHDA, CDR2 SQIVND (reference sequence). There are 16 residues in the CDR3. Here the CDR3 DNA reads TGTGCCACCAAACTTAATAGCGGGAGCAGATACAATGAGCAGTTCTTC. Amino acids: CATKLNSGSRYNEQFF.

In nucleotides, the CDR3 is TGTGCCAGCAGTGGTAGCGGGAGTACCGGGGCCAACGTCCTGACTTTC. Translating it yields CASSGSGSTGANVLTF. This chain uses TRBV2 with TRBJ2-6; 9 bases are a match to TRBD2. CDR1 is SNHLY and CDR2 is FYNNEI in the germline V gene. This CDR3 is 16 amino acids long. V shed 4 bases, J shed 4 bases, and the junction held 5 bases outside the gene matches.

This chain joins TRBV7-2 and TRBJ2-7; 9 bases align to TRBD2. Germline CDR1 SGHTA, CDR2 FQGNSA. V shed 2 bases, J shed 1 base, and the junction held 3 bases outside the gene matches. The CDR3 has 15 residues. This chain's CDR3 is CASSLRLADSYEQYF. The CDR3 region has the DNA TGTGCCAGCAGCTTAAGACTAGCGGATTCCTACGAGCAGTACTTC.

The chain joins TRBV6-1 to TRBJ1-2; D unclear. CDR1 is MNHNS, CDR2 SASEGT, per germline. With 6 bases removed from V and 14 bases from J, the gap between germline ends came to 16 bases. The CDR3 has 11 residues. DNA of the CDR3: TGTGCCAGCAGGCCTCTCGGTGCCGGTACCTTC. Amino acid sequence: CASRPLGAGTF.

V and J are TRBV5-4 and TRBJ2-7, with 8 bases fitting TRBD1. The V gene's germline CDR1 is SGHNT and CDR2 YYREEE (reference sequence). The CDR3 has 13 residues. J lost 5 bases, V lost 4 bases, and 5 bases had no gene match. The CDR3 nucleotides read TGTGCCAGCAGCCCGGACAGGGCTAACGAGCAGTACTTC. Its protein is CASSPDRANEQYF. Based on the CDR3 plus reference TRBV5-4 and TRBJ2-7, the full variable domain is ETGVTQSPTHLIKTRGQQVTLRCSSQSGHNTVSWYQQALGQGPQFIFQYYREEENGRGNFPPRFSGLQFPNYSSELNVNALELDDSALYLCASSPDRANEQYFGPGTRLTVT.